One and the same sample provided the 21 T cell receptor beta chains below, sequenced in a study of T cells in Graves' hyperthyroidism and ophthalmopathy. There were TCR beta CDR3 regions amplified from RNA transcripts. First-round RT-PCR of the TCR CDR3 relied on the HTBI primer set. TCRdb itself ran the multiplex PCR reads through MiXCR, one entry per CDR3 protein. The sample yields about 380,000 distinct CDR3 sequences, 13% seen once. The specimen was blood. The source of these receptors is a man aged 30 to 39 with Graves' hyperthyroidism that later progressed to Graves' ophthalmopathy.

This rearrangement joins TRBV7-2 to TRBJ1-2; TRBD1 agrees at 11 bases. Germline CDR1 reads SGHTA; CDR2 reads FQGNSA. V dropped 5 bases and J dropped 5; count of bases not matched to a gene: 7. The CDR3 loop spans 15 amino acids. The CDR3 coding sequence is TGTGCCAGCAGCCAGGACAGGGGGCTTAATTATGGCTACACCTTC. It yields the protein CASSQDRGLNYGYTF. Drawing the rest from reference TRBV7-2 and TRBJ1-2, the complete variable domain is GAGVSQSPSNKVTEKGKDVELRCDPISGHTALYWYRQSLGQGLEFLIYFQGNSAPDKSGLPSDRFSAERTGGSVSTLTIQRTQQEDSAVYLCASSQDRGLNYGYTFGSGTRLTVV.

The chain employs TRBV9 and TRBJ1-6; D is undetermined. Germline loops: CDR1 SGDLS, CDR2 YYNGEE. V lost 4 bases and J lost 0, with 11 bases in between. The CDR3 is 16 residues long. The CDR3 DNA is TGTGCCAGCAGCTTACACAGAAGCTCCTATAATTCACCCCTCCACTTT. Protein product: CASSLHRSSYNSPLHF.

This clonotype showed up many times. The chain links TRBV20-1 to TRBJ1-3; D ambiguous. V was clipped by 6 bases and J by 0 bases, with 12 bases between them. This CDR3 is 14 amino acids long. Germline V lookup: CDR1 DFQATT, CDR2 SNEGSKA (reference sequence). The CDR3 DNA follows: TGCAGTGCGCGAGGGCTTAGCTCTGGAAACACCATATATTTT. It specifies CSARGLSSGNTIYF.

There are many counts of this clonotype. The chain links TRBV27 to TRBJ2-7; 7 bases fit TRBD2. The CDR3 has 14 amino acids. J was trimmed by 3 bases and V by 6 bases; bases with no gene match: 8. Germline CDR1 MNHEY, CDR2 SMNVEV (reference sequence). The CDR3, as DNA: TGTGCCAGCAGGTCGGGGGGACGAATCTACGAGCAGTACTTC. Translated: CASRSGGRIYEQYF.

This chain's CDR3 is CASSYPKRDGANSPLHF. The CDR3 nucleotides read TGTGCCAGCAGTTACCCGAAACGGGACGGTGCAAATTCACCCCTCCACTTT. The J gene is TRBJ1-6, the V gene TRBV6-2 or TRBV6-3, with D maybe TRBD1 (5 bases). V shed 2 bases and J shed 7 bases, with 18 bases lying between them. The CDR3 has 17 amino acids. Germline V gene sequence: CDR1 MNHEY, CDR2 SVGEGT.

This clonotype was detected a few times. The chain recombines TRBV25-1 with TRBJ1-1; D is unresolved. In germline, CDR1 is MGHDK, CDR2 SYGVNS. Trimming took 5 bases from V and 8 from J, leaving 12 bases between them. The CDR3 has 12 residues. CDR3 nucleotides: TGTGCCAGCAGTTTAATTAACAGCGAAGCTTTCTTT. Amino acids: CASSLINSEAFF.

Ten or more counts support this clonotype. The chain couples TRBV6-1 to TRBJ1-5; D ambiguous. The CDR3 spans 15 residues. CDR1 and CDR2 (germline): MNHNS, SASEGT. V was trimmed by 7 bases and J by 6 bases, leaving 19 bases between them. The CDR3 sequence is CASKVAGRASQPQHF. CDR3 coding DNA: TGTGCCAGCAAAGTGGCGGGAAGGGCGAGTCAGCCCCAGCATTTT.

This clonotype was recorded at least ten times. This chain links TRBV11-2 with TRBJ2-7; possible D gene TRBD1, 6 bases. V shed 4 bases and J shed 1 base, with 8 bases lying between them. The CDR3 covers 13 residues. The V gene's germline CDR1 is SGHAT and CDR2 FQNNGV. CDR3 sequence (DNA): TGTGCCAGCAGCTGGGGGCCATCCTACGAGCAGTACTTC. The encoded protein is CASSWGPSYEQYF.

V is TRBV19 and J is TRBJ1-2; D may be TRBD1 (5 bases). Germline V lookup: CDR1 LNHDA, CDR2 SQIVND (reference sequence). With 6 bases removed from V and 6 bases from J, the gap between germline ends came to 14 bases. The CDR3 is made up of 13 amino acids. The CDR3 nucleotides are TGTGCCAGTAGGACTATGGGGGGTGATGGCTACACCTTC. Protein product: CASRTMGGDGYTF.

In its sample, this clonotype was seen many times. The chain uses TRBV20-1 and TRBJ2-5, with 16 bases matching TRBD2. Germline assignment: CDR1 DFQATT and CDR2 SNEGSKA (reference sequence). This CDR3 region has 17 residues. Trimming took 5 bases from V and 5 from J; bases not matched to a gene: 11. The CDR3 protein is CSAYSGTSGGAGETQYF. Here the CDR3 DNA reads TGCAGTGCTTACTCCGGGACTAGCGGGGGGGCCGGGGAGACCCAGTACTTC.

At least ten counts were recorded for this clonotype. Here the CDR3 reads CASSDHGGNEKLFF. The CDR3 DNA reads as TGTGCCAGCAGTGACCACGGGGGCAACGAAAAACTGTTTTTT. J is TRBJ1-4 and V is TRBV6-1, with a weak D call TRBD1 (6 bases). V was shortened by 3 bases and J by 8 bases, with 13 bases between the two germline ends. The CDR3 has 14 amino acids. Germline V gene sequence: CDR1 MNHNS, CDR2 SASEGT.

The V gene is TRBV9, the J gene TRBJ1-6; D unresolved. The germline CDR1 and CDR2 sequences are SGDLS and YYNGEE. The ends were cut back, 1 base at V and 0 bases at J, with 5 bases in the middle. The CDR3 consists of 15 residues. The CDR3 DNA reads TGTGCCAGCAGCGTAAGCGACTCCTATAATTCACCCCTCCACTTT. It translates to CASSVSDSYNSPLHF.

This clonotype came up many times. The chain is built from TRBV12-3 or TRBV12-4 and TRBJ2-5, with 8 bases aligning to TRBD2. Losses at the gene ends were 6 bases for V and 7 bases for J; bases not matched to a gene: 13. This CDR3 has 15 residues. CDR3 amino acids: CASSSAGGREGTQYF. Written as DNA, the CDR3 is TGTGCCAGCAGCTCGGCGGGGGGCCGAGAGGGGACCCAGTACTTC.

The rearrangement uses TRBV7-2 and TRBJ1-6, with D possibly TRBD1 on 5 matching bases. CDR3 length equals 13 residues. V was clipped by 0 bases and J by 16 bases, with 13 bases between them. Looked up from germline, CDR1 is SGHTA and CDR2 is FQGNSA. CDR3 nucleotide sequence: TGTGCCAGCAGCTTAGCGGACTGGGGACCACTCCACTTT. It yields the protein CASSLADWGPLHF. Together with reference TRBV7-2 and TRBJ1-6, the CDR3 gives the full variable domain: GAGVSQSPSNKVTEKGKDVELRCDPISGHTALYWYRQSLGQGLEFLIYFQGNSAPDKSGLPSDRFSAERTGGSVSTLTIQRTQQEDSAVYLCASSLADWGPLHFGNGTRLTVT.

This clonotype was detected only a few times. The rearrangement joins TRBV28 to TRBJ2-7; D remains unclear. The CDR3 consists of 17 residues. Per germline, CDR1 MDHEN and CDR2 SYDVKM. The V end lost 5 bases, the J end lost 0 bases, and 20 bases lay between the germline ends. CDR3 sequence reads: CASSPRKPPPSSYEQYF. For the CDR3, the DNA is TGTGCCAGCAGTCCCCGGAAACCCCCGCCCAGCTCCTACGAGCAGTACTTC.

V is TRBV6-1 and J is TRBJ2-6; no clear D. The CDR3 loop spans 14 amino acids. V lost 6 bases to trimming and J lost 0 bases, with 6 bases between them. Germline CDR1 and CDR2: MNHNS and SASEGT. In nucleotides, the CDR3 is TGTGCCAGCAGAGAGAGCTCTGGGGCCAACGTCCTGACTTTC. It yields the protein CASRESSGANVLTF.

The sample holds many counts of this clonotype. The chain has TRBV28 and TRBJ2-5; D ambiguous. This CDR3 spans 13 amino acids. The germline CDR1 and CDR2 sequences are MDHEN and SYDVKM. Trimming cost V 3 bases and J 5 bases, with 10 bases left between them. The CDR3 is CASSFLNRETQYF. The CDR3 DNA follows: TGTGCCAGCAGTTTCCTGAATAGGGAGACCCAGTACTTC. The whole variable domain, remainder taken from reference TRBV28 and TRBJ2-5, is DVKVTQSSRYLVKRTGEKVFLECVQDMDHENMFWYRQDPGLGLRLIYFSYDVKMKEKGDIPEGYSVSREKKERFSLILESASTNQTSMYLCASSFLNRETQYFGPGTRLLVL.

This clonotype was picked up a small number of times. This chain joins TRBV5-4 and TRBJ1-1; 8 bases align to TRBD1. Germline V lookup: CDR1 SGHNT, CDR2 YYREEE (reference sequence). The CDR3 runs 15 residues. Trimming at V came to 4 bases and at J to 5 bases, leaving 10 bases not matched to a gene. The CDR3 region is CASSITQGAGTEAFF. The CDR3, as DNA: TGTGCCAGCAGCATAACGCAGGGGGCTGGTACTGAAGCTTTCTTT.

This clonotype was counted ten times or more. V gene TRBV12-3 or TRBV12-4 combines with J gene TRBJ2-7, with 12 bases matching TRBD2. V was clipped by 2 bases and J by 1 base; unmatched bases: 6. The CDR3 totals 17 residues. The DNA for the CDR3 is TGTGCCAGCAGTTTATCTAGCGGGGGGGCAGGATCCTACGAGCAGTACTTC. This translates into CASSLSSGGAGSYEQYF.

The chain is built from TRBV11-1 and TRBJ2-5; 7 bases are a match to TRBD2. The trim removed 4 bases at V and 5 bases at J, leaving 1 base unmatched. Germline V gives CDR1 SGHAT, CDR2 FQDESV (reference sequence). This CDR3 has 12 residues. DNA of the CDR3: TGTGCCAGCAGCTGGGGGGGGGAGACCCAGTACTTC. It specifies CASSWGGETQYF.

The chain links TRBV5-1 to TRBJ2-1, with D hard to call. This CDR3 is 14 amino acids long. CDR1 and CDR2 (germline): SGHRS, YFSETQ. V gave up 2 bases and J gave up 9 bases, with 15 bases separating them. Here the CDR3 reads CASSLGSPIGEQFF. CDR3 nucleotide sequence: TGCGCCAGCAGCTTAGGTTCCCCCATAGGTGAGCAGTTCTTC.